A selection of T cell receptor beta chains follows, all from one sample in a study of T cell responses to AZD1222 COVID-19 vaccine. TCRdb's table, derived via immunoSEQ multiplex PCR, lists solely in-frame clones and lacks some. The sample yields some 150,000 clones, more than 70% seen once. The sequences come from peripheral blood, collected on day 0 of AZD1222 vaccination. Receptor source: an adult in good health. Both conserved end residues are part of each CDR3. The D gene is left open where the match is weak. Clone size is not always given. Where it is, it says once, few, many or a class for expanded clones.

cdr3_nt: TGTGCCACCAGCAGAGATGGACAGGGTTTCTCCTACGAGCAGTACTTC
cdr3_aa: CATSRDGQGFSYEQYF
clone_size: -
v_call: TRBV15
d_call: TRBD1
j_call: TRBJ2-7

cdr3_nt: TGTGCCAGCTCACCATCAGACAGGGTTGGGGAAAAACTGTTTTTT
cdr3_aa: CASSPSDRVGEKLFF
clone_size: -
v_call: TRBV18
d_call: TRBD1
j_call: TRBJ1-4

cdr3_nt: TGTGCCAGCAGCTTTGCCGGGTCTTCTAAAGCTTTCTTT
cdr3_aa: CASSFAGSSKAFF
clone_size: -
v_call: TRBV11-2
d_call: -
j_call: TRBJ1-1

cdr3_nt: TGCGCCAGCAGACCGGGACAGGGGGGAGGAATTGGCAACGTCCTGACTTTC
cdr3_aa: CASRPGQGGGIGNVLTF
clone_size: -
v_call: TRBV5-1
d_call: TRBD1
j_call: TRBJ2-6

cdr3_nt: TGTGCCAGCAGTACCGGACAGGGCAGTGAGCAGTTCTTC
cdr3_aa: CASSTGQGSEQFF
clone_size: -
v_call: TRBV12-3/TRBV12-4
d_call: TRBD1
j_call: TRBJ2-1

cdr3_nt: TGTGCCAGTAGTATAAGGCCCGCTAACTATGGCTACACCTTC
cdr3_aa: CASSIRPANYGYTF
clone_size: once
v_call: TRBV19
d_call: -
j_call: TRBJ1-2

cdr3_nt: TGTGCCAGCAGTGGAGACAGGGCGGGGGGCTACACCTTC
cdr3_aa: CASSGDRAGGYTF
clone_size: once
v_call: TRBV2
d_call: TRBD1
j_call: TRBJ1-2

cdr3_nt: TGTGCCAGCAGCTTAGAGCTTGGGACAGGGGGCTTCTCTCGCACAGATACGCAGTATTTT
cdr3_aa: CASSLELGTGGFSRTDTQYF
clone_size: -
v_call: TRBV11-3
d_call: TRBD1
j_call: TRBJ2-3

cdr3_nt: TGTGCCAGCAAAGGACCGTCCTCTGGAAACACCATATATTTT
cdr3_aa: CASKGPSSGNTIYF
clone_size: few
v_call: TRBV2
d_call: -
j_call: TRBJ1-3

cdr3_nt: TGTGCCAGCAGCTCGCGGACAGGGTCCCGAGGGGAAAAACTGTTTTTT
cdr3_aa: CASSSRTGSRGEKLFF
clone_size: -
v_call: TRBV7-2
d_call: TRBD1
j_call: TRBJ1-4

cdr3_nt: TGTGCCAGCAGCCCACCATGGCACGAGCAGTACTTC
cdr3_aa: CASSPPWHEQYF
clone_size: -
v_call: TRBV7-2
d_call: -
j_call: TRBJ2-7

cdr3_nt: TGTGCCAGCAGTAGGGAGACCCAGTACTTC
cdr3_aa: CASSRETQYF
clone_size: few
v_call: TRBV6-5
d_call: -
j_call: TRBJ2-5

cdr3_nt: TGTGCCAGCAGCCCCGGGCGGAGGAGTCTTCAGTCAGAGACCCAGTACTTC
cdr3_aa: CASSPGRRSLQSETQYF
clone_size: -
v_call: TRBV27
d_call: -
j_call: TRBJ2-5

cdr3_nt: TGTGCCAGCAGTTACTCACCGAATTCACCCCTCCACTTT
cdr3_aa: CASSYSPNSPLHF
clone_size: -
v_call: TRBV27
d_call: -
j_call: TRBJ1-6

cdr3_nt: TGTGCCAGCAGCGTAACAGCATCAGCCCTAGGCTACACCTTC
cdr3_aa: CASSVTASALGYTF
clone_size: -
v_call: TRBV9
d_call: -
j_call: TRBJ1-2

cdr3_nt: TGTGCCAGCAGTCCTAGCGGGAGAGGGACCGGGGAGCTGTTTTTT
cdr3_aa: CASSPSGRGTGELFF
clone_size: -
v_call: TRBV27
d_call: TRBD2
j_call: TRBJ2-2

cdr3_nt: TGCGCCAGCAGCCAAAGTCGAACCTACTCTGGGGCCAACGTCCTGACTTTC
cdr3_aa: CASSQSRTYSGANVLTF
clone_size: once
v_call: TRBV4-1
d_call: -
j_call: TRBJ2-6

cdr3_nt: TGCGCCAGCAGCAAACAGGGTGGAAGAACTGAAGCTTTCTTT
cdr3_aa: CASSKQGGRTEAFF
clone_size: -
v_call: TRBV5-1
d_call: -
j_call: TRBJ1-1

cdr3_nt: TGCGCCAGCAGCCACCTCCCGGCAGGGATCGGTGGCTACACCTTC
cdr3_aa: CASSHLPAGIGGYTF
clone_size: -
v_call: TRBV4-1
d_call: -
j_call: TRBJ1-2

cdr3_nt: TGTGCCAGCAGTTACCCCAGACTAGCGGAGGCCCCCTACGAGCAGTACTTC
cdr3_aa: CASSYPRLAEAPYEQYF
clone_size: -
v_call: TRBV28
d_call: TRBD2
j_call: TRBJ2-7

cdr3_nt: TGTGCCAGTACCCCAGGACAGTATAATTCACCCCTCCACTTT
cdr3_aa: CASTPGQYNSPLHF
clone_size: -
v_call: TRBV19
d_call: -
j_call: TRBJ1-6

cdr3_nt: TGTGCCAGCAGTGGACAGGGCACAATCTCCTACGAGCAGTACTTC
cdr3_aa: CASSGQGTISYEQYF
clone_size: -
v_call: TRBV7-2
d_call: TRBD1
j_call: TRBJ2-7

cdr3_nt: TGTGCCAGTAGTATCGGCAGGGGTGGTGGGTCCAATGAGCAGTTCTTC
cdr3_aa: CASSIGRGGGSNEQFF
clone_size: -
v_call: TRBV19
d_call: -
j_call: TRBJ2-1

cdr3_nt: TGTGCCAGCAGCCAATATGCGGAAAAACTGTTTTTT
cdr3_aa: CASSQYAEKLFF
clone_size: once
v_call: TRBV3-1/TRBV3-2
d_call: -
j_call: TRBJ1-4

cdr3_nt: TGTGCCAGCAGCGACGGAGATACGCAGTATTTT
cdr3_aa: CASSDGDTQYF
clone_size: -
v_call: TRBV7-2
d_call: -
j_call: TRBJ2-3

cdr3_nt: TGTGCCAGCAGCTTCTCCGGGACTAGTAAAAATGAGCAGTTCTTC
cdr3_aa: CASSFSGTSKNEQFF
clone_size: -
v_call: TRBV7-3
d_call: TRBD2
j_call: TRBJ2-1

cdr3_nt: TGTGCCTGGAGTTCCCTAAGATACGAGCAGTACTTC
cdr3_aa: CAWSSLRYEQYF
clone_size: -
v_call: TRBV30
d_call: -
j_call: TRBJ2-7

cdr3_nt: TGTGCCAGTCACGCCGAGTGGAGCAATCAGCCCCAGCATTTT
cdr3_aa: CASHAEWSNQPQHF
clone_size: -
v_call: TRBV19
d_call: -
j_call: TRBJ1-5

cdr3_nt: TGTGCCAGCAGTTATTTGGGGCTCGGCTATGGCTACACCTTC
cdr3_aa: CASSYLGLGYGYTF
clone_size: -
v_call: TRBV6-5
d_call: -
j_call: TRBJ1-2

cdr3_nt: TGTGCTAGTGGTTTGGTACACTTCGGCCTGGGTGAAGCTTTCTTT
cdr3_aa: CASGLVHFGLGEAFF
clone_size: -
v_call: TRBV12-5
d_call: -
j_call: TRBJ1-1

cdr3_nt: TGTGCCAGCACCCTTAGCGGGACCCCTTACGAGCAGTACTTC
cdr3_aa: CASTLSGTPYEQYF
clone_size: -
v_call: TRBV11-2
d_call: TRBD2
j_call: TRBJ2-7

cdr3_nt: TGTGCCAGCAGTTTATGGGGACAGCAGTACTTC
cdr3_aa: CASSLWGQQYF
clone_size: -
v_call: TRBV28
d_call: -
j_call: TRBJ2-7

cdr3_nt: TGCGCCAGCAGCTTGGGGCCTCCTAACACCGGGGAGCTGTTTTTT
cdr3_aa: CASSLGPPNTGELFF
clone_size: -
v_call: TRBV5-1
d_call: -
j_call: TRBJ2-2

cdr3_nt: TGTGCCAGTAGTGTCCCGGTTGAGAGTTCACCCCTCCACTTT
cdr3_aa: CASSVPVESSPLHF
clone_size: -
v_call: TRBV19
d_call: -
j_call: TRBJ1-6

cdr3_nt: TGTGCCATCAGGGGGGAGAACACTGAAGCTTTCTTT
cdr3_aa: CAIRGENTEAFF
clone_size: -
v_call: TRBV10-3
d_call: -
j_call: TRBJ1-1

cdr3_nt: TGTGCCAGTAGGACGGGACAGCTCTCTGGAAACACCATATATTTT
cdr3_aa: CASRTGQLSGNTIYF
clone_size: -
v_call: TRBV19
d_call: TRBD1
j_call: TRBJ1-3

cdr3_nt: TGTGCCAGCCTAGGGGGCCTCGGGGCCAACACTGAAGCTTTCTTT
cdr3_aa: CASLGGLGANTEAFF
clone_size: -
v_call: TRBV2
d_call: TRBD1
j_call: TRBJ1-1

cdr3_nt: TGTGCCAGCAGCGTAGGAACTAGCGGGAGAGGGAAGGAGACCCAGTACTTC
cdr3_aa: CASSVGTSGRGKETQYF
clone_size: -
v_call: TRBV9
d_call: TRBD2
j_call: TRBJ2-5

cdr3_nt: TGTGCCAGTAAGACAGGAGGCACCGGGGAGCTGTTTTTT
cdr3_aa: CASKTGGTGELFF
clone_size: -
v_call: TRBV28
d_call: -
j_call: TRBJ2-2

cdr3_nt: TGTGCCAGCAGGGGGACAGACCAGAAGGCCTACGAGCAGTACTTC
cdr3_aa: CASRGTDQKAYEQYF
clone_size: -
v_call: TRBV2
d_call: TRBD1
j_call: TRBJ2-7

cdr3_nt: TGTGCCAGCAGCTTGAAGGACCGCTACACCTTC
cdr3_aa: CASSLKDRYTF
clone_size: once
v_call: TRBV5-6
d_call: -
j_call: TRBJ1-2

cdr3_nt: TGCAGCGTTTCTCGCCCAAGGGAGCATGGCTACACCTTC
cdr3_aa: CSVSRPREHGYTF
clone_size: -
v_call: TRBV29-1
d_call: -
j_call: TRBJ1-2

cdr3_nt: TGTGCCAGTAGTATAGTAGGTCTAGCGGGGGCCGGGAATGAGCAGTTCTTC
cdr3_aa: CASSIVGLAGAGNEQFF
clone_size: -
v_call: TRBV19
d_call: TRBD2
j_call: TRBJ2-1

cdr3_nt: TGTGCCAGCTCACCAAGGGGAACGGGAGGGCTCCAAGCTTTCTTT
cdr3_aa: CASSPRGTGGLQAFF
clone_size: -
v_call: TRBV18
d_call: -
j_call: TRBJ1-1

cdr3_nt: TGTGCCAGCAGCTTACAGGGGTGGACTGAAGCTTTCTTT
cdr3_aa: CASSLQGWTEAFF
clone_size: -
v_call: TRBV5-6
d_call: TRBD1
j_call: TRBJ1-1

cdr3_nt: TGTGCTAGTGGTTTGACTACAGGGGGCTGGACTGAAGCTTTCTTT
cdr3_aa: CASGLTTGGWTEAFF
clone_size: -
v_call: TRBV12-5
d_call: TRBD1
j_call: TRBJ1-1

cdr3_nt: TGTGCCAGCAGCCAATGGGGAGACAATCAGCCCCAGCATTTT
cdr3_aa: CASSQWGDNQPQHF
clone_size: -
v_call: TRBV3-1/TRBV3-2
d_call: -
j_call: TRBJ1-5

cdr3_nt: TGTGCCAGTTCACCGGGACTTCAAGAGACCCAGTACTTC
cdr3_aa: CASSPGLQETQYF
clone_size: -
v_call: TRBV19
d_call: -
j_call: TRBJ2-5

cdr3_nt: TGTGCCAGCAGGGGATCTTCTGCAACTAATGAAAAACTGTTTTTT
cdr3_aa: CASRGSSATNEKLFF
clone_size: -
v_call: TRBV6-1
d_call: -
j_call: TRBJ1-4

cdr3_nt: TGTGCCACAGCGGCCAGTATGAATGAAAAACTGTTTTTT
cdr3_aa: CATAASMNEKLFF
clone_size: -
v_call: TRBV7-9
d_call: -
j_call: TRBJ1-4

cdr3_nt: TGTGCCAGCAGCTTGGTAGAGATTCAAGAGACCCAGTACTTC
cdr3_aa: CASSLVEIQETQYF
clone_size: -
v_call: TRBV5-6
d_call: -
j_call: TRBJ2-5

cdr3_nt: TGCGCCAGCAGCTTAAGCGGCTCGGGGAGGAGCTCCTACGAGCAGTACTTC
cdr3_aa: CASSLSGSGRSSYEQYF
clone_size: -
v_call: TRBV5-1
d_call: -
j_call: TRBJ2-7

cdr3_nt: TGCGCCAGCAGAATATCGGGACTTTTAGAGACCCAGTACTTC
cdr3_aa: CASRISGLLETQYF
clone_size: -
v_call: TRBV10-2
d_call: -
j_call: TRBJ2-5

cdr3_nt: TGTGCCAGCAGTGAAGCATACGGCGGTCCCTACAATGAGCAGTTCTTC
cdr3_aa: CASSEAYGGPYNEQFF
clone_size: -
v_call: TRBV6-1
d_call: -
j_call: TRBJ2-1

cdr3_nt: TGCGCCAGCAGCCAAGATCGAACCCCGGGTTCCTATGGCTACACCTTC
cdr3_aa: CASSQDRTPGSYGYTF
clone_size: once
v_call: TRBV4-3
d_call: -
j_call: TRBJ1-2

cdr3_nt: TGTGCCAGTAGTATCCAACAGGGTAGGACGAACACCGGGGAGCTGTTTTTT
cdr3_aa: CASSIQQGRTNTGELFF
clone_size: -
v_call: TRBV19
d_call: -
j_call: TRBJ2-2

cdr3_nt: TGTGCCAGCAGTGACTTAGCCGGGAACACCGGGGAGCTGTTTTTT
cdr3_aa: CASSDLAGNTGELFF
clone_size: -
v_call: TRBV6-4
d_call: -
j_call: TRBJ2-2

cdr3_nt: TGTGCCAGCAGCTTTGGGATGACCGGGGGGCCCCAGCATTTT
cdr3_aa: CASSFGMTGGPQHF
clone_size: -
v_call: TRBV7-8
d_call: -
j_call: TRBJ1-5

cdr3_nt: TGCGCCAGCAGCCAAAGAGGGGGGGCAGGGGCATCCTATGGCTACACCTTC
cdr3_aa: CASSQRGGAGASYGYTF
clone_size: -
v_call: TRBV4-3
d_call: -
j_call: TRBJ1-2

cdr3_nt: TGCGCCAGCAGCCAAGATGTCGGGGGTAGTCGGCCCAAGCATTTT
cdr3_aa: CASSQDVGGSRPKHF
clone_size: -
v_call: TRBV4-1
d_call: -
j_call: TRBJ1-5